This T cell receptor (beta chain) was recovered during a study of glioma-infiltrating T cells (TCRdb year 2016). In terms of the full investigation: Sequencing of TCR alpha- and beta-chain repertoires was performed on glioma tissue, on non-neoplastic brain tissue, and on matched peripheral blood mononuclear cells. To measure divergence between tissue and blood T-cell populations, each tissue-infiltrating repertoire was compared with the peripheral blood repertoire of the same patient. Three low-grade glioma patients, 7 to 9 primary glioblastoma patients and three non-glioma patients contributing non-neoplastic brain tissue were included in the paired cohort. General study outcomes and caveats: VJ-independent divergence between tissue and blood was below expectation in non-neoplastic patients but above expectation in all gliomas, especially low-grade gliomas. Group comparisons were based on small numbers of patients: three non-neoplastic, three low-grade glioma and 7 to 9 glioblastoma patients. Only a very small number of CDR3 sequences turned up in both tissue and blood, a result put down to high CDR3 diversity combined with limited sampling.

The iRepertoire nested amplicon-rescue multiplex PCR (arm-PCR) platform was used to amplify TCR alpha and beta CDR3 regions from RNA. One-step reverse transcription and amplification used about 85-450 ng of tissue mRNA or PBMC total RNA as input. After bead purification, a secondary multiplex PCR added Illumina adapters, and libraries were gel-purified between 200 and 400 bp. Demultiplexing relied on internal 6-nucleotide barcodes carried by the libraries. The libraries were sequenced on an Illumina MiSeq using 2x220 or 2x250 nucleotide paired-end reads. As for the original processing: Paired reads were merged with FLASH 1.2.11 and aligned to the GRCh37 human genome with BWA-MEM before extracting TRA and TRB reads. An IMGT-derived reference of cassette sequences and CDR3 motifs, with pseudogenes included, was used for V and J assignment. Three-frame translation of reads was performed, and productive CDR3s were defined as those with a C...FGXG motif and no stop codons. Unique combinations of V-J cassette pair and CDR3 amino acid sequence were defined as clonotypes. Reads were filtered by Hamming distance, thresholded by each sample's sequence error rate in mapped regions. TCRdb reanalyzed the raw reads on its own, using fastp at Q25 for trimming and MiXCR for clone calling, and kept in-frame beta chains. CDR3 protein duplicates are merged, each entry listing the most common genes and DNA. The V and J calls reflect TCRdb's pipeline rather than the authors' work. The sample table records around 150,000 distinct CDR3 sequences; about 39% of these occur just once. The ten largest clones capture 15% to 25% of the sample.

This clonotype turned up a few times. It lacks a known antigen. There are no base qualities to consult, and no much larger clone falls within one base. CDR1 is given as MNHNS and CDR2 as SASEGT, both from the germline V gene. Relative to germline, V is missing 6 bases and J is missing 5 bases, with 9 bases of the junction outside any gene match. The CDR3 measures 16 amino acids from cysteine to phenylalanine. Only CDR3 DNA is held: 48 bases, read in frame from base 1. This TCR came from a human donor with low-grade glioma or glioblastoma, undergoing nonglioma brain surgery, or in good health (not recorded which). Sequencing input: glioma tissue, nonneoplastic brain tissue, or PBMCs (not recorded which). The rearranged segments are TRBV6-1 and TRBJ2-2; a stretch of 10 junction bases matches TRBD2. The base sequence is TGTGCCAGCAGACGAGCGGGAGGGCGGTCGACCGGGGAGCTGTTTTTT. Translated, it reads CASRRAGGRSTGELFF.